Below, one T cell receptor beta chain is given with its context. The sample belongs to a study of T cell responses to AZD1222 COVID-19 vaccine. V was pared by 0 bases and J by 2 bases, with 10 bases between. This CDR3 is built from 15 residues. Germline CDR1 LGHNA, CDR2 YSLEER. Sequencing was performed with immunoSEQ multiplex PCR; in TCRdb, only in-frame clones are kept and a portion is missing. The sample yields just over 150,000 clones, approximately 90% seen once. V and J are TRBV4-3 and TRBJ2-5; D is ambiguous. The TCR comes from an adult who had recovered from COVID-19. This sample comprised peripheral blood, obtained after recovery from COVID-19. The CDR3 loop reads CASSQERVTQETQYF. CDR3 DNA sequence: TGCGCCAGCAGCCAAGAAAGGGTTACGCAAGAGACCCAGTACTTC.